The 12 T cell receptor beta chains reported below all come from one sample, sequenced in a study of blood T cells in healthy people across ages. Through a sample-barcoded 5' primer and a J-beta primer mix, a second PCR was run for roughly 6 to 12 cycles. TCRdb re-called the 5' RACE reads through MiXCR, storing one row per CDR3 protein. The profile covers 900,000 to 950,000 distinct CDR3 sequences, with just under 30% appearing a single time and roughly a tenth taken by the ten largest. These data were likewise used in another study, on T cells of mothers and their children.

What was sequenced was blood. The receptors stem from a woman between 35 and 50 years old in good health.

This rearrangement joins TRBV7-9 to TRBJ2-7; either TRBD1 or TRBD2 may supply D (5 bases each). Trimming shortened V by 2 bases and J by 6 bases, and 14 bases separated the two germline ends. In germline, CDR1 is SEHNR, CDR2 FQNEAQ (reference sequence). The CDR3 loop spans 14 amino acids. Here the CDR3 DNA reads TGTGCCAGCAGCTTATTCCGGGGCCCAGGCGAGCAGTACTTC. Protein product: CASSLFRGPGEQYF.

This clonotype has more than one count but fewer than ten. The chain has TRBV7-2 and TRBJ2-1; 9 bases are a match to TRBD1. CDR3 length: 15 amino acids. V trimming: 8 bases; J trimming: 5 bases; junction bases outside the gene matches: 10. Germline V gives CDR1 SGHTA, CDR2 FQGNSA. The CDR3 loop is CASPSRDRVDNEQFF. The CDR3, as DNA: TGTGCCAGCCCGAGCCGGGACAGGGTTGACAATGAGCAGTTCTTC.

This clonotype has only a few counts. The CDR3 region has the DNA TGTGCCAGCAGCGGGCGCCTTTCCCAGAGCTCCTACAATGAGCAGTTCTTC. Its protein product is CASSGRLSQSSYNEQFF. This rearrangement joins TRBV5-4 to TRBJ2-1; D ambiguous. CDR1 and CDR2 (germline): SGHNT, YYREEE (reference sequence). V gave up 4 bases and J gave up 0 bases, with 17 bases separating them. The CDR3 has 17 residues.

This clonotype showed up many times. Written as DNA, the CDR3 is TGTGCCAGCAGTTTAGGCAGCCAGTACAATGAGCAGTTCTTC. The encoded protein is CASSLGSQYNEQFF. The rearrangement joins TRBV12-3 or TRBV12-4 to TRBJ2-1, with D unclear. With 1 base removed from V and 4 bases from J, the gap between germline ends came to 8 bases. The CDR3 length is 14 residues.

This rearrangement joins TRBV6-2 or TRBV6-3 to TRBJ2-1; 10 bases are a match to TRBD2. Germline V gene lookup returns CDR1 MNHEY and CDR2 SVGEGT. The CDR3 runs to 15 residues. After removal of 7 bases from V and 2 bases from J, the junction contained 5 bases not matched to a gene. The CDR3 region has the DNA TGTGCCAGCATCAACAGCGGGGGGGCCTACAATGAGCAGTTCTTC. Its protein is CASINSGGAYNEQFF.

This clonotype has at least ten counts. The rearrangement links TRBV4-3 to TRBJ2-1; perhaps D is TRBD1 or TRBD2 (6 bases each). V gave up 2 bases and J gave up 4 bases, with 15 bases separating them. CDR3 size: 16 residues. Germline-derived CDR1 and CDR2 are LGHNA and YSLEER. The CDR3 is CASSQTAGGGYNEQFF. The CDR3 DNA follows: TGCGCCAGCAGCCAAACGGCCGGGGGCGGGTACAATGAGCAGTTCTTC.

The chain combines TRBV28 with TRBJ1-2; D is unclear. The length of the CDR3 is 15 residues. Looked up from germline, CDR1 is MDHEN and CDR2 is SYDVKM. V was pared by 5 bases and J by 3 bases, with 16 bases between. In nucleotides, the CDR3 is TGTGCCAGCAGTCCCCCATTCCGGCCCTACTATGGCTACACCTTC. Amino acid sequence: CASSPPFRPYYGYTF.

V and J are TRBV3-1 and TRBJ2-4; possibly TRBD2 for D (5 bases). This CDR3 spans 13 amino acids. V lost 5 bases and J lost 13, with 18 bases in between. The V gene's germline CDR1 is LGHDT and CDR2 YNNKEL (reference sequence). CDR3 nucleotides: TGTGCCAGCAGCTCTCCCCCGGGGTTGGGGCAGTACTTC. Its translation: CASSSPPGLGQYF.

On this clonotype: A much bigger clone sits one base away, suggesting this may be a read error. The chain recombines TRBV27 with TRBJ2-1, with D possibly matching TRBD2 (6 bases). V was cut by 4 bases and J by 1 base, with 11 bases left in between. This CDR3 contains 15 residues. Per the germline V gene, CDR1 is MNHEY and CDR2 is SMNVEV (reference sequence). CDR3 sequence: CASSWGGGSYNEQFF. CDR3 in DNA: TGTGCCAGCAGTTGGGGTGGGGGGTCCTACAATGAGCAGTTCTTC.

The rearrangement links TRBV20-1 to TRBJ2-1; TRBD2 aligns across 8 bases. Germline assignment: CDR1 DFQATT and CDR2 SNEGSKA (reference sequence). J lost 4 bases, V lost 7 bases, and 6 bases had no gene match. This CDR3 is 13 amino acids long. This chain's CDR3 is CSVERGGYNEQFF. The CDR3 DNA sequence: TGCAGTGTGGAACGGGGGGGGTACAATGAGCAGTTCTTC.

This clonotype was observed a few times. CDR3 sequence reads: CASSLAGGPGTGELFF. The CDR3 region has the DNA TGCGCCAGCAGCTTGGCGGGGGGGCCGGGCACCGGGGAGCTGTTTTTT. The chain employs TRBV5-1 and TRBJ2-2, with TRBD2 matching over 8 bases. The V segment lost 0 bases and the J segment 4 bases; nucleotides outside the gene matches: 5. This CDR3 is built from 16 residues. CDR1 is SGHRS, CDR2 YFSETQ, per germline.

This chain links TRBV7-2 with TRBJ1-2; 7 bases fit TRBD1. CDR3 length: 15 residues. CDR1 and CDR2 (germline): SGHTA, FQGNSA. J lost 1 base, V lost 5 bases, and 7 bases had no gene match. This CDR3 is CASSGRTGFNYGYTF. In nucleotides, the CDR3 is TGTGCCAGCAGCGGGAGGACAGGCTTTAACTATGGCTACACCTTC.